Sequencing of this T cell receptor (beta chain) was carried out in a study of shared clonotypes between healthy human individuals. Germline CDR1 is MNHNS and CDR2 is SASEGT. V lost 6 bases and J lost 3, with 2 bases in between. The CDR3 sequence is 10 residues long. The naive CD8 population came from CD45RO-negative cells selected for CCR7, without terminally differentiated effector memory CD45RA+ cells. The donors, healthy adults who were HIV-negative, had experienced no recent acute infections or vaccinations. Using immunoSEQ multiplex PCR, the repertoire was profiled, and TCRdb retains in-frame clones only, with some absent. The sample includes approximately 600,000 clones, 85% to 95% seen only once; the top ten take approximately 0.11%. This clone turned up a few times.

The receptor was isolated from a woman aged 30 to 39 in good health. The chain has TRBV6-1 and TRBJ1-1; D gene uncertain. The sequencing input was naive CD8+ T cells sorted from blood. In DNA, the CDR3 is TGTGCCAGCAGATACACTGAAGCTTTCTTT. Translated: CASRYTEAFF.